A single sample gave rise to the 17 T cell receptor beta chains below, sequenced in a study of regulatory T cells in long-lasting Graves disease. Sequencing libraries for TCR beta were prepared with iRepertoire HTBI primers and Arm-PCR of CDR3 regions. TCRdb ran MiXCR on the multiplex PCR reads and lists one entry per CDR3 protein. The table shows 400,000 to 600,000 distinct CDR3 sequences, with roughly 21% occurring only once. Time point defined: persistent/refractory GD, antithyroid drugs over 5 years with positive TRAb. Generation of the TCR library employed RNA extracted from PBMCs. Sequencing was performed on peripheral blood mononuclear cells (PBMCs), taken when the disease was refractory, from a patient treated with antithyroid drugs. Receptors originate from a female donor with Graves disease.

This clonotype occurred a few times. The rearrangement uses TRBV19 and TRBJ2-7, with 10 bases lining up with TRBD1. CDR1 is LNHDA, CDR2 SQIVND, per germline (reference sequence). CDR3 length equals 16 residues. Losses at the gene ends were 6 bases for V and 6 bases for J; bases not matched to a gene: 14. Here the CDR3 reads CASRAFGGTGAAEQYF. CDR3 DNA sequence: TGTGCCAGTAGGGCTTTCGGCGGGACAGGGGCGGCCGAGCAGTACTTC. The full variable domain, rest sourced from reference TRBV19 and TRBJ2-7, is DGGITQSPKYLFRKEGQNVTLSCEQNLNHDAMYWYRQDPGQGLRLIYYSQIVNDFQKGDIAEGYSVSREKKESFPLTVTSAQKNPTAFYLCASRAFGGTGAAEQYFGPGTRLTVT.

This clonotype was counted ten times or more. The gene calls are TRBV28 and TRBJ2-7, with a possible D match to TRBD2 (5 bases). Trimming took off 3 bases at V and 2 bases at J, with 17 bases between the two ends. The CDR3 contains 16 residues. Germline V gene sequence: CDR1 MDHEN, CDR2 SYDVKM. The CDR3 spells CASSFFWAGSPYEQYF. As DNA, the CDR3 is TGTGCCAGCAGTTTTTTTTGGGCGGGCAGTCCCTACGAGCAGTACTTC.

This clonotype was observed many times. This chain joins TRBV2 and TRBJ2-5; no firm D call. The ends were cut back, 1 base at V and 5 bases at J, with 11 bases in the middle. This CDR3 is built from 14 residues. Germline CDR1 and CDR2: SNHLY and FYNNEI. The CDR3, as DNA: TGTGCCAGCAGTGAAGTCGGTAGCTGGGAGACCCAGTACTTC. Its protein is CASSEVGSWETQYF.

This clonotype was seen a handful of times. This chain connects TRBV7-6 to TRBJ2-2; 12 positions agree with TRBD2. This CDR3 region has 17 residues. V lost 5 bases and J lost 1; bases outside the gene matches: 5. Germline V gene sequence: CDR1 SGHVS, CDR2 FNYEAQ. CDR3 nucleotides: TGTGCCAGCAGCAAGTCGGGACTAGCGGGGAACACCGGGGAGCTGTTTTTT. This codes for CASSKSGLAGNTGELFF.

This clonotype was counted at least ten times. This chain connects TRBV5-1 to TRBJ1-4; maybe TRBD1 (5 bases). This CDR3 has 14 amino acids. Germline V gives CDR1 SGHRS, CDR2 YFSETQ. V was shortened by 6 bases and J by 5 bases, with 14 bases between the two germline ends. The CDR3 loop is CASTRGTDNEKLFF. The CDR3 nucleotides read TGCGCCAGCACCCGCGGGACCGACAATGAAAAACTGTTTTTT.

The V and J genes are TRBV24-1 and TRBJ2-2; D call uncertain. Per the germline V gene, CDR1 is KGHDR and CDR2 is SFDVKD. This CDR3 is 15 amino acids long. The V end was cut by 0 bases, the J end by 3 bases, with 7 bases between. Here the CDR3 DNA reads TGTGCCACCAGTGATTTGAACACCCACACCGGGGAGCTGTTTTTT. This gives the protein CATSDLNTHTGELFF.

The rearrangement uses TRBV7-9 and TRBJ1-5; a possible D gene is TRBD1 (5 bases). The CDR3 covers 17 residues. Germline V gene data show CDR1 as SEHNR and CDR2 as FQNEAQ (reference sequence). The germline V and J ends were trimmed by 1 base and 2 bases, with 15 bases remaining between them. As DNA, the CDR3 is TGTGCCAGCAGCTTAGGGCAGGGAAAGGGAGGCAATCAGCCCCAGCATTTT. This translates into CASSLGQGKGGNQPQHF.

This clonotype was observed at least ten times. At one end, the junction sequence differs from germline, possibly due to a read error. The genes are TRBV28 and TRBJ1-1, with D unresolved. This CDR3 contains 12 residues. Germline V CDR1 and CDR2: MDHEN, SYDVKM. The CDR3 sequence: CASRRIFPEAFF. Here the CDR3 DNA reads TGTGCCAGCAGGCGTATTTTCCCTGAAGCCTTCTTT.

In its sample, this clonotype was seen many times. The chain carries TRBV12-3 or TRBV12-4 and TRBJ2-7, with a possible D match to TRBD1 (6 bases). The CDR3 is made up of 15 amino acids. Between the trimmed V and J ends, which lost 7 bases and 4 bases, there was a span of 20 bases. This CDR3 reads CASKESQGLGYEQYF. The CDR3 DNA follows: TGTGCCAGCAAAGAGTCGCAGGGGCTGGGATACGAGCAGTACTTC.

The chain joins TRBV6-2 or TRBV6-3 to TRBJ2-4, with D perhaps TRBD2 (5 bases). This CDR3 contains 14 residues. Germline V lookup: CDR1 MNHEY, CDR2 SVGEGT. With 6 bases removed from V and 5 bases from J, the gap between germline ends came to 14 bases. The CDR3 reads CASRPGDPENIQYF. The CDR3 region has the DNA TGTGCCAGCAGACCCGGGGATCCAGAAAACATTCAGTACTTC.

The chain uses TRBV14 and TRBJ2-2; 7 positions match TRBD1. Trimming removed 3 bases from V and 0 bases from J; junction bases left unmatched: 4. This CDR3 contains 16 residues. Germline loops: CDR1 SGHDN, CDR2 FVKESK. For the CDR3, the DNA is TGTGCCAGCAGCCACAGGGACAGCGCGAACACCGGGGAGCTGTTTTTT. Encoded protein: CASSHRDSANTGELFF.

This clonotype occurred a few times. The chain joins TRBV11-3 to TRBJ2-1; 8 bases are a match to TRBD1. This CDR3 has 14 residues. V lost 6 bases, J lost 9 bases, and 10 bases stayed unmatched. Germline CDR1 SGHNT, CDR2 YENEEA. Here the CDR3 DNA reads TGTGCCAGCAGGCGCTCAGGGGGCTCGGGTGAGCAGTTCTTC. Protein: CASRRSGGSGEQFF.

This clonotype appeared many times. DNA of the CDR3: TGTGCCAGCAGTCTAACCGGGACAAACGAAAAACTGTTTTTT. Amino acids: CASSLTGTNEKLFF. This chain connects TRBV28 to TRBJ1-4; TRBD1 might be the D (6 bases). V was pared by 5 bases and J by 8 bases, with 15 bases between. CDR3 size: 14 residues. Germline CDR1 is MDHEN and CDR2 is SYDVKM. Combining the CDR3 with reference TRBV28 and TRBJ1-4 gives the whole variable domain DVKVTQSSRYLVKRTGEKVFLECVQDMDHENMFWYRQDPGLGLRLIYFSYDVKMKEKGDIPEGYSVSREKKERFSLILESASTNQTSMYLCASSLTGTNEKLFFGSGTQLSVL.

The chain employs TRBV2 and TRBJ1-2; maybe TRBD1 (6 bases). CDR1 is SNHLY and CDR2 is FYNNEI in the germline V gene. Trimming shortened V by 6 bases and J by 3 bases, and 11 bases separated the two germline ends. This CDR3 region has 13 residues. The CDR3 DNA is TGTGCCAGCAGGCGGGCAGGGGACTATGGCTACACCTTC. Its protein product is CASRRAGDYGYTF. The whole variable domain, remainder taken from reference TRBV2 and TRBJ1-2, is EPEVTQTPSHQVTQMGQEVILRCVPISNHLYFYWYRQILGQKVEFLVSFYNNEISEKSEIFDDQFSVERPDGSNFTLKIRSTKLEDSAMYFCASRRAGDYGYTFGSGTRLTVV.

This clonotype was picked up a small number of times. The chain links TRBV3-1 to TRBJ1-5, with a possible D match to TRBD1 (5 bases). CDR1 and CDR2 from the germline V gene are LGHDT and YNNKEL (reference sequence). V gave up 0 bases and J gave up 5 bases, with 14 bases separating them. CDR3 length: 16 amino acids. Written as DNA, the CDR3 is TGTGCCAGCAGCCAAGACTTAGGGACCCGAGATCAGCCCCAGCATTTT. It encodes CASSQDLGTRDQPQHF.

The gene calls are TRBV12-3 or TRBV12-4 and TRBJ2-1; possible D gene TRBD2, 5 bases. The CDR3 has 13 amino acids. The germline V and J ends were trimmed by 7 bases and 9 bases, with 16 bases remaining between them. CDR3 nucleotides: TGTGCCAGCACCCGGGCAGCGGAGAGTGAGCAGTTCTTC. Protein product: CASTRAAESEQFF.

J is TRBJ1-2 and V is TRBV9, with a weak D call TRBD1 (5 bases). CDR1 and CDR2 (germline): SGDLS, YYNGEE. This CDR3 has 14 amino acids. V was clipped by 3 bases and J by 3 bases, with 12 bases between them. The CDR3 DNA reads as TGTGCCAGCAGCGGATCGAGGGACGACTATGGCTACACCTTC. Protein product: CASSGSRDDYGYTF.